Listed below are T cell receptor beta chains from one sample, sequenced in a study of sequential checkpoint blockade in melanoma. Produced via immunoSEQ multiplex PCR; TCRdb's table is partial and in-frame only. The sample carries fewer than 35,000 clones, roughly 80% recorded once. This specimen was CD8+ T cells sorted from blood (inferred from file names), taken from a patient given nivolumab and ipilimumab in sequence. Source of these receptors: a human donor with melanoma. Both conserved end residues are part of each CDR3. D genes are given only for firm matches. Size tells how often a clone was seen (once, few, many) or the class of an expanded clone, and some rows leave it out.

NA	TRBV4-1	NA	TRBJ2-7	CASSLSPDSGQYF	TGCGCCAGCAGCCTCTCACCTGATAGTGGGCAGTACTTC
NA	TRBV14	TRBD1	TRBJ1-2	CASSQTTGEVYYGYTF	TGTGCCAGCAGCCAAACGACAGGGGAGGTCTACTATGGCTACACCTTC
NA	TRBV19	NA	TRBJ2-7	CASSIGTATYEQYF	TGTGCCAGTAGTATAGGGACAGCGACCTACGAGCAGTACTTC
NA	TRBV9	TRBD1	TRBJ2-7	CASSAAGTGTYEQYF	TGTGCCAGCAGCGCTGCCGGGACAGGGACCTACGAGCAGTACTTC
NA	TRBV27	NA	TRBJ1-5	CASHGGPTNQPQHF	TGTGCCAGCCACGGAGGGCCTACCAATCAGCCCCAGCATTTT
NA	TRBV27	NA	TRBJ1-1	CASTPRGGPGAEAFF	TGTGCCAGCACCCCCCGGGGGGGCCCGGGCGCTGAAGCTTTCTTT
NA	TRBV19	TRBD1	TRBJ2-7	CASSLTGGYEQYF	TGTGCCAGTAGCTTGACAGGGGGCTACGAGCAGTACTTC
NA	TRBV7-3	NA	TRBJ2-3	CASSPWGEPTDTQYF	TGTGCCAGCAGCCCCTGGGGGGAGCCCACAGATACGCAGTATTTT
NA	TRBV13	NA	TRBJ2-7	CASSQAGLNYEQYF	TGTGCCAGCAGCCAGGCGGGACTGAACTACGAGCAGTACTTC
NA	TRBV7-6	NA	TRBJ2-3	CASSDRQGTDTQYF	TGTGCCAGCAGCGACCGACAGGGCACAGATACGCAGTATTTT
NA	TRBV4-3	NA	TRBJ1-1	CASNQDYRANTEAFF	TGCGCCAGCAACCAAGATTACAGGGCGAACACTGAAGCTTTCTTT
NA	TRBV10-2	TRBD2	TRBJ2-1	CASSGAGGPGEQFF	TGCGCCAGCAGTGGGGCGGGGGGGCCAGGTGAGCAGTTCTTC
once	TRBV25-1	TRBD2	TRBJ2-7	CASSHPLAGADEQYF	TGTGCCAGCAGCCACCCCCTAGCGGGAGCGGACGAGCAGTACTTC
NA	TRBV27	TRBD2	TRBJ2-5	CASSGGTSGRETQYF	TGTGCCAGCAGTGGAGGGACTAGCGGGAGGGAGACCCAGTACTTC
NA	TRBV2	TRBD1	TRBJ1-1	CASAGDRDIGNTEAFF	TGTGCCAGCGCTGGGGACAGGGATATTGGAAACACTGAAGCTTTCTTT
NA	TRBV9	NA	TRBJ2-7	CASSARGADYEQYF	TGTGCCAGCAGCGCCAGAGGAGCCGACTACGAGCAGTACTTC
NA	TRBV7-9	NA	TRBJ2-1	CASSLESGQGQFF	TGTGCCAGCAGCTTAGAAAGCGGGCAGGGGCAGTTCTTC
few	TRBV27	TRBD1	TRBJ2-7	CASSSDRGSSPYEQYF	TGTGCCAGCAGTTCCGACAGGGGGTCTTCCCCCTACGAGCAGTACTTC
NA	TRBV7-8	NA	TRBJ2-7	CASSLAYSSYEQYF	TGTGCCAGCAGCTTAGCGTACAGTTCCTACGAGCAGTACTTC
NA	TRBV5-4	NA	TRBJ2-2	CASSLVQAPNTGELFF	TGTGCCAGCAGCTTGGTGCAGGCACCGAACACCGGGGAGCTGTTTTTT
NA	TRBV4-3	TRBD1	TRBJ1-4	CASSLRTGGFNEKLFF	TGCGCCAGCAGCCTCCGGACAGGGGGTTTTAATGAAAAACTGTTTTTT
NA	TRBV2	TRBD2	TRBJ2-7	CASSGTSGDTYEQYF	TGTGCCAGCAGTGGTACTAGCGGAGATACCTACGAGCAGTACTTC
NA	TRBV6-5	NA	TRBJ2-7	CASSYTRDSGYEQYF	TGTGCCAGCAGTTACACCAGGGATAGCGGCTACGAGCAGTACTTC
NA	TRBV2	NA	TRBJ2-1	CASRRSSGSYNEQFF	TGTGCCAGCAGGAGGAGTAGCGGTTCTTACAATGAGCAGTTCTTC
NA	TRBV11-2	NA	TRBJ1-1	CASSLTGDEAFF	TGTGCCAGCAGCTTGACAGGTGACGAAGCTTTCTTT
NA	TRBV7-8	NA	TRBJ2-3	CASSLVQGGTDTQYF	TGTGCCAGCAGCTTAGTACAGGGAGGGACAGATACGCAGTATTTT
NA	TRBV2	TRBD1	TRBJ1-5	CASSERGQGLNQPQHF	TGTGCCAGCAGTGAAAGGGGACAGGGGCTTAATCAGCCCCAGCATTTT
few	TRBV6-1	TRBD1	TRBJ2-7	CASSLGQGGYEQYF	TGTGCCAGCAGTCTGGGACAGGGAGGGTACGAGCAGTACTTC
once	TRBV2	NA	TRBJ1-1	CASSSYNTEAFF	TGTGCCAGCAGTTCCTACAACACTGAAGCTTTCTTT
NA	TRBV7-8	TRBD1	TRBJ1-1	CASSSTGGTYGTEAFF	TGTGCCAGCAGCTCAACAGGGGGCACTTACGGCACTGAAGCTTTCTTT
once	TRBV4-3	NA	TRBJ2-2	CASSQYQSNTGELFF	TGCGCCAGCAGCCAATACCAGTCGAACACCGGGGAGCTGTTTTTT
NA	TRBV27	NA	TRBJ1-4	CASSLTVATNEKLFF	TGTGCCAGCAGTTTAACAGTTGCAACTAATGAAAAACTGTTTTTT
NA	TRBV28	NA	TRBJ2-3	CASSFAQDSSTDTQYF	TGTGCCAGCAGTTTTGCGCAGGACTCTAGCACAGATACGCAGTATTTT
NA	TRBV6-4	NA	TRBJ2-3	CASSDSGRATDTQYF	TGTGCCAGCAGTGACTCCGGCAGGGCTACAGATACGCAGTATTTT
NA	TRBV15	NA	TRBJ1-2	CATSKTRVGGYTF	TGTGCCACCAGCAAGACGAGGGTGGGTGGCTACACCTTC
NA	TRBV7-9	TRBD1	TRBJ2-7	CASSLEGTGKSYEQYF	TGTGCCAGCAGCTTAGAGGGGACAGGGAAGTCCTACGAGCAGTACTTC
few	TRBV7-8	NA	TRBJ2-7	CASSLGQGNEQYF	TGTGCCAGCAGCTTAGGGCAGGGGAACGAGCAGTACTTC
NA	TRBV9	NA	TRBJ1-1	CASSVHPFDRRNTEAFF	TGTGCCAGCAGCGTACACCCATTTGACAGGAGGAACACTGAAGCTTTCTTT
NA	TRBV6-4	TRBD2	TRBJ2-1	CASRPGLENNEQFF	TGTGCCAGCAGGCCGGGACTAGAAAACAATGAGCAGTTCTTC
NA	TRBV28	TRBD1	TRBJ2-7	CASSLWQGAQYEQYF	TGTGCCAGCAGTTTATGGCAGGGGGCTCAGTACGAGCAGTACTTC
once	TRBV9	TRBD2	TRBJ2-3	CASSPLGRGAADTQYF	TGTGCCAGCAGCCCGCTCGGGAGGGGCGCGGCAGATACGCAGTATTTT
NA	TRBV6-5	TRBD1	TRBJ1-3	CASSYQGAAVGNTIYF	TGTGCCAGCAGTTATCAGGGGGCGGCGGTGGGAAACACCATATATTTT
NA	TRBV4-1	NA	TRBJ1-1	CASSQEKKQGRTEAFF	TGCGCCAGCAGCCAAGAGAAGAAGCAGGGGCGCACTGAAGCTTTCTTT
NA	TRBV7-3	TRBD1	TRBJ2-7	CASSLSQGDHEQYF	TGTGCCAGCAGCTTAAGCCAGGGGGATCACGAGCAGTACTTC
NA	TRBV30	TRBD1	TRBJ2-6	CAWSWTGTSGANVLTF	TGTGCCTGGTCCTGGACAGGAACCTCTGGGGCCAACGTCCTGACTTTC
NA	TRBV7-2	NA	TRBJ2-1	CASSLGVGEQFF	TGTGCCAGCAGCTTAGGGGTCGGGGAGCAGTTCTTC